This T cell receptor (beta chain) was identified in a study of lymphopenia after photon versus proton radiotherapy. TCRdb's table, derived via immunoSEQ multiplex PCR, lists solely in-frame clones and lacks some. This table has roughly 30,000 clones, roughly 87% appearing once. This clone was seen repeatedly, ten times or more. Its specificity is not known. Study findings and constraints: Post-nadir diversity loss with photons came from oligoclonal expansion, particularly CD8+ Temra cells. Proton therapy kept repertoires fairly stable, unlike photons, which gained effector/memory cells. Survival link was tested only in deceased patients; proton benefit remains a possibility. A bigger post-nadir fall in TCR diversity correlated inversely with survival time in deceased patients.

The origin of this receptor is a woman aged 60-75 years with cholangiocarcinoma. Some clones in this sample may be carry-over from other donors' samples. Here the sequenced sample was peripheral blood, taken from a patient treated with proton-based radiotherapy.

The CDR3 loop is CASSLRGQGHYTIYF. DNA for the CDR3: TGTGCCAGCAGCTTGCGAGGACAGGGGCATTACACCATATATTTT. The V and J genes are TRBV5-4 and TRBJ1-3; 9 bases map to TRBD1. Germline trimming cut 1 base from V and 8 bases from J; bases unmatched to any gene: 7. The CDR3 sequence is 15 residues long. CDR1 is SGHNT, CDR2 YYREEE, per germline (reference sequence).